One sample yielded the 9 T cell receptor beta chains listed below, sequenced in a study of CDR3 diversity in severe acne. Via MiXCR, TCRdb re-called the PCR reads, giving one row per CDR3 protein. The data show some 84,000 distinct CDR3 sequences, under 65% seen once. The sample comprised blood. The receptors derive from a male donor in good health, without acne.

Of note for this clonotype: One junction end does not reproduce the germline sequence, and a read error may be involved. The chain uses TRBV10-1 and TRBJ2-5, with a weak D call TRBD2 (6 bases). This CDR3 is 13 amino acids long. The V gene's germline CDR1 is WNHNN and CDR2 SYGVQD (reference sequence). The CDR3 DNA follows: TGTGCTAGGGCCGTGGGCGCGGGGGAGACCCAGTACTTC. As protein: CARAVGAGETQYF.

On this clonotype itself: The junction and the germline gene differ at one end; a read error may be behind it. The rearrangement links TRBV7-7 to TRBJ2-2; 10 bases are a match to TRBD1. The germline gives CDR1 SSHAT, CDR2 FNYEAQ (reference sequence). This CDR3 comprises 15 residues. CDR3 loop: CASSRDRGGTGELFF. The DNA of the CDR3 is TGTGCTAGCAGCCGGGACAGGGGAGGCACCGGGGAGCTGTTTTTT.

Many counts were recorded for this clonotype. The chain is built from TRBV5-8 and TRBJ2-7; D unresolved. V was clipped by 1 base and J by 0 bases, with 14 bases between them. This CDR3 has 16 amino acids. Germline assignment: CDR1 SGHTS and CDR2 YDEGEE. For the CDR3, the DNA is TGTGCCAGCAGCTTGAACCTAGGCTTAAGCTCCTACGAGCAGTACTTC. Its translation is CASSLNLGLSSYEQYF.

The chain has TRBV11-3 and TRBJ1-1, with TRBD1 identical over 7 bases. The CDR3 runs 14 residues. J gave up 1 base and V 5 bases, and 4 bases lay outside the gene matches. Per germline, CDR1 SGHNT and CDR2 YENEEA. Here the CDR3 reads CASSLGQENTEAFF. CDR3 coding DNA: TGTGCCAGCAGCCTAGGACAGGAGAACACTGAAGCTTTCTTT.

This clonotype showed up many times. The chain uses TRBV5-1 and TRBJ2-3; D is ambiguous. CDR3 length: 14 residues. V gave up 1 base and J gave up 2 bases, with 8 bases separating them. CDR1 SGHRS and CDR2 YFSETQ come from the germline V gene. The CDR3 coding sequence is TGCGCCAGCAGCTTGTTACTTCCCACAGATACGCAGTATTTT. Translating it yields CASSLLLPTDTQYF.

This clonotype turned up a few times. The V and J genes are TRBV5-4 and TRBJ2-7; the match to TRBD1 covers 7 bases. The germline gives CDR1 SGHNT, CDR2 YYREEE (reference sequence). The CDR3 covers 12 residues. J gave up 6 bases and V 5 bases, and 5 bases lay outside the gene matches. The DNA for the CDR3 is TGTGCCAGCAGTTTGACAGGGTGCGAGCAGTACTTC. This encodes CASSLTGCEQYF.

The chain uses TRBV6-1 and TRBJ2-7; TRBD1 is a possible D gene (6 bases). Per the germline V gene, CDR1 is MNHNS and CDR2 is SASEGT. This CDR3 comprises 10 residues. Trimming removed 5 bases from V and 8 bases from J, with 7 bases in between. In nucleotides, the CDR3 is TGTGCCAGCAGTCGGGACAAGCAGTACTTC. Its translation: CASSRDKQYF.

V gene TRBV6-7 combines with J gene TRBJ2-5, with D unresolved. TRBV6-7 is filed as an ORF, its function uncertain. The CDR3 is 13 amino acids. Between the trimmed V and J ends, which lost 5 bases and 2 bases, there was a span of 9 bases. The CDR3 region is CASSVSGQETQYF. CDR3 nucleotide sequence: TGTGCCAGCAGTGTGTCTGGACAAGAGACCCAGTACTTC.

The genes are TRBV6-5 and TRBJ1-4, with D tentatively TRBD1 (6 bases). Germline CDR1 MNHEY, CDR2 SVGAGI. Trimming stripped 8 bases from V and 5 bases from J, with 18 bases between. The CDR3 loop spans 15 amino acids. The CDR3 DNA sequence: TGTGCCAGCCAAGCCCAGGACAGTTACAATGAAAAACTGTTTTTT. Translation: CASQAQDSYNEKLFF.